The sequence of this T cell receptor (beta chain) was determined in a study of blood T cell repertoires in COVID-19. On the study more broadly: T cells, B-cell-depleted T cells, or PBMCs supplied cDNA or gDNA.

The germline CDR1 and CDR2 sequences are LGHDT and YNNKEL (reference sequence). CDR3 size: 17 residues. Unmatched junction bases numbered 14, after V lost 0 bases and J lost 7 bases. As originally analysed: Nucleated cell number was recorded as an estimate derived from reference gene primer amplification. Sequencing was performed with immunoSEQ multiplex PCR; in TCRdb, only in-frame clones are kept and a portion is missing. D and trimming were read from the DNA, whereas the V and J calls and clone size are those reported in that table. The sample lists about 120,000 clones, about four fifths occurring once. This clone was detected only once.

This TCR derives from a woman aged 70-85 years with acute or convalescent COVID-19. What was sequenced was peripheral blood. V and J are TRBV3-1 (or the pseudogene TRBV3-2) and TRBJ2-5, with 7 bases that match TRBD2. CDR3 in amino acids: CASSQDWGGVASGTQYF. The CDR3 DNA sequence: TGTGCCAGCAGCCAAGATTGGGGGGGGGTCGCTTCGGGGACCCAGTACTTC.